Here is one T cell receptor (beta chain) with its context. The target antigen is unknown. A multiplex PCR was run with 60 Vbeta primers and 13 Jbeta primers. TCRdb's copy holds only in-frame clones and misses some; the assay was immunoSEQ multiplex PCR. This repertoire includes under 35,000 clones. These data are taken from a study of cytomegalovirus exposure and HLA in healthy donors. The study's findings and limits: Specificity of three CMV-associated chains for CMV antigens was verified in vitro. Later work found that TCR association rates differed between HLA loci; DRB1 had the most and HLA-C the fewest.

This CDR3 spans 16 amino acids. Trimming stripped 0 bases from V and 0 bases from J, with 6 bases between. Germline V gene data show CDR1 as LNHNV and CDR2 as YYDKDF (reference sequence). The receptor was isolated from a man aged 25-45 years in good health and CMV-seronegative. The specimen sequenced was PBMCs. V is TRBV15 and J is TRBJ2-6; D is ambiguous. Here the CDR3 reads CATSRDSGSGANVLTF. CDR3 nucleotide sequence: TGTGCCACCAGCAGAGATTCGGGCTCTGGGGCCAACGTCCTGACTTTC.